The 28 T cell receptor beta chains presented below share a single source sample, sequenced in a study of tumor and adjacent non-tumor tissue in lung cancer. The template was RNA from unsorted bulk tissue. Three rounds of nested PCR, following a modified ARM-PCR protocol, produced the TCRbeta library. Each CDR3 protein gets one entry after TCRdb re-called the multiplex PCR reads with MiXCR. The sample lists around 140,000 distinct CDR3 sequences; around 67% were seen once. The sequenced material came from lung tumor tissue. These receptors were taken from a man aged 55-75 years with small cell lung cancer.

This clonotype was detected many times. The chain couples TRBV11-3 to TRBJ2-1; 8 nucleotides line up with TRBD2. J gave up 5 bases and V 5 bases, and 8 bases lay outside the gene matches. The CDR3 runs 15 residues. Germline V lookup: CDR1 SGHNT, CDR2 YENEEA. This CDR3 is CASSEDGREDNEQFF. CDR3 in DNA: TGTGCCAGCAGCGAAGACGGGCGGGAGGACAATGAGCAGTTCTTC.

This clonotype came up many times. The V gene is TRBV12-3 or TRBV12-4, the J gene TRBJ2-3; 10 positions match TRBD1. V was clipped by 3 bases and J by 5 bases; unmatched bases: 2. The CDR3 loop spans 14 amino acids. CDR3 sequence reads: CASSFWDRGDTQYF. The CDR3 DNA reads TGTGCCAGCAGTTTCTGGGACAGGGGAGATACGCAGTATTTT.

The chain links TRBV6-5 to TRBJ2-5; possible D gene TRBD1, 5 bases. The CDR3 has 14 amino acids. CDR1 and CDR2 from the germline V gene are MNHEY and SVGAGI. Trimming pared 10 bases from V and 4 bases from J, leaving 19 bases between. This chain's CDR3 is CATENMGQGETQYF. The CDR3 region has the DNA TGTGCCACTGAAAACATGGGGCAGGGAGAGACCCAGTACTTC.

To note about this clonotype: Without the conserved terminal phenylalanine or tryptophan, this CDR3 likely stems from a read error. The gene calls are TRBV4-1 and TRBJ1-5, with no clear D. This CDR3 comprises 14 residues. Germline V gene data show CDR1 as MGHRA and CDR2 as YSYEKL. The CDR3 sequence is CACSWLKSNQSQHS. The CDR3 bases are TGCGCCTGCAGCTGGCTAAAGAGCAATCAGTCCCAGCATTCT.

In regard to this clonotype: One base away lies a much larger clone, so this may be a sequencing read error. The rearrangement uses TRBV5-4 and TRBJ1-2; the match to TRBD1 covers 7 bases. This CDR3 region has 15 residues. Germline loops: CDR1 SGHNT, CDR2 YYREEE (reference sequence). CDR3 loop: CVSSPTGLGGDGYTF. The CDR3 bases are TGTGTCAGCAGCCCGACAGGGCTCGGAGGGGATGGCTACACCTTC.

The rearrangement joins TRBV5-6 to TRBJ1-3; D remains unclear. Germline V gives CDR1 SGHDT, CDR2 YYEEEE. With 5 bases removed from V and 0 bases from J, the gap between germline ends came to 12 bases. This CDR3 comprises 15 residues. The CDR3 loop is CASSYGRDSGNTIYF. DNA for the CDR3: TGTGCCAGCAGTTACGGACGGGACTCTGGAAACACCATATATTTT.

This clonotype appeared a single time. Likely a read error: the CDR3 ends without its conserved phenylalanine or tryptophan. The chain uses TRBV6-2 or TRBV6-3 and TRBJ1-5, with D perhaps TRBD1 (6 bases). The germline CDR1 and CDR2 sequences are MNHEY and SVGEGT. The CDR3 length is 15 residues. V was shortened by 7 bases and J by 2 bases, with 15 bases between the two germline ends. The chain's CDR3 is CASTSGGAGNQPQHS. The CDR3 DNA sequence: TGTGCCAGCACTAGCGGGGGGGCGGGCAATCAGCCCCAGCATTCT.

V is TRBV29-1 and J is TRBJ1-5; 7 bases line up with TRBD1. Germline V gene data show CDR1 as SQVTM and CDR2 as ANQGSEA. This CDR3 contains 13 residues. Trimming removed 5 bases from V and 6 bases from J; junction bases left unmatched: 7. CDR3 sequence reads: CSVIGQASQPQHF. The CDR3, as DNA: TGCAGCGTTATTGGACAGGCAAGTCAGCCCCAGCATTTT.

This clonotype was counted many times. The gene calls are TRBV20-1 and TRBJ1-1; D is possibly TRBD1 (6 bases). The CDR3 loop spans 15 amino acids. The germline gives CDR1 DFQATT, CDR2 SNEGSKA (reference sequence). With 0 bases removed from V and 3 bases from J, the gap between germline ends came to 14 bases. In DNA, the CDR3 is TGCAGTGCTAGAGATCTCAGGGGTAAGGACACTGAAGCTTTCTTT. As protein: CSARDLRGKDTEAFF.

V gene TRBV20-1 combines with J gene TRBJ2-1; 9 bases fit TRBD2. Germline V CDR1 and CDR2: DFQATT, SNEGSKA (reference sequence). This CDR3 region has 14 residues. V gave up 6 bases and J gave up 8 bases; unmatched junction bases: 11. The CDR3 sequence is CSASGSSGNYEQFF. The CDR3, as DNA: TGCAGTGCCTCAGGGTCTAGCGGGAATTATGAGCAGTTCTTC.

V and J are TRBV6-1 and TRBJ2-7; the D gene is possibly TRBD2 (5 bases). This CDR3 spans 17 amino acids. Germline V gene lookup returns CDR1 MNHNS and CDR2 SASEGT. The CDR3, as DNA: TGTGACAGCAGTGAAGTCGGGAAGGGCCTATCCCGGCGCGAGCAGTACGTC. This translates into CDSSEVGKGLSRREQYV.

About this clonotype: The junction shows a germline mismatch at one end, possibly a read error. The chain is built from TRBV11-2 and TRBJ1-1, with a weak D call TRBD1 (5 bases). From germline, CDR1 is SGHAT and CDR2 FQNNGV. The CDR3 is made up of 15 amino acids. CDR3 protein: CANSAGFGGNTEASF. CDR3 DNA sequence: TGTGCCAACAGCGCGGGATTCGGGGGGAACACTGAAGCTTCCTTT.

Concerning this clonotype itself: A read error may be the cause here, since a much bigger clone is one base away. This chain uses TRBV5-1 with TRBJ2-5; 7 bases align to TRBD2. The germline V gene encodes CDR1 SGHRS and CDR2 YFSETQ. V shed 6 bases and J 0 bases; nucleotides not matched to a gene: 8. CDR3 length equals 15 residues. The CDR3 DNA is TGCGCCAGCACCTTATCCACTAGCGACCAAGAGACCCAGTACTTC. This gives the protein CASTLSTSDQETQYF. Drawing the rest from reference TRBV5-1 and TRBJ2-5, the complete variable domain is KAGVTQTPRYLIKTRGQQVTLSCSPISGHRSVSWYQQTPGQGLQFLFEYFSETQRNKGNFPGRFSGRQFSNSRSEMNVSTLELGDSALYLCASTLSTSDQETQYFGPGTRLLVL.

On this clonotype itself: A read error may account for a junction end that differs from germline. V and J are TRBV10-3 and TRBJ2-2; maybe TRBD2 (5 bases). Germline V gene data show CDR1 as ENHRY and CDR2 as SYGVKD. This CDR3 spans 14 amino acids. Here the CDR3 DNA reads TGTGCCACCCAACACGTAGGTGACACCGGGGAGCTGCTTTTT. Protein sequence: CATQHVGDTGELLF.

The gene calls are TRBV30 and TRBJ2-1; no clear D. Germline values: CDR1 GTSNPN, CDR2 SVGIG (reference sequence). Trimming stripped 2 bases from V and 4 bases from J, with 9 bases between. The CDR3 length is 13 residues. The CDR3 DNA sequence: TGTGCCTGGAGTTCCGATGATTACAATGAGCAGTTCTTC. It specifies CAWSSDDYNEQFF. Full variable domain (outside the CDR3, taken from reference TRBV30 and TRBJ2-1): SQTIHQWPATLVQPVGSPLSLECTVEGTSNPNLYWYRQAAGRGLQLLFYSVGIGQISSEVPQNLSASRPQDRQFILSSKKLLLSDSGFYLCAWSSDDYNEQFFGPGTRLTVL.

As for this clonotype: A much larger clonotype is one base distant, so this may be a read error. The V call is TRBV20-1, the J call TRBJ2-5; 8 bases align to TRBD2. This CDR3 contains 13 residues. In germline, CDR1 is DFQATT, CDR2 SNEGSKA (reference sequence). V shed 8 bases, J shed 1 base, and the junction held 6 bases outside the gene matches. The CDR3 nucleotides are TGCAGTACTTATAGCGGGACCCAAGAGACCCAGTACTTC. Translating it yields CSTYSGTQETQYF.

This clonotype was seen many times. The chain employs TRBV4-1 and TRBJ2-1; the D is unclear. The CDR3 is made up of 13 amino acids. Looked up from germline, CDR1 is MGHRA and CDR2 is YSYEKL. Deletions cut 0 bases from V and 10 bases from J, with 10 bases between. The CDR3 loop reads CASSQEIRREQFF. In DNA form, the CDR3 reads TGCGCCAGCAGCCAAGAAATTAGGCGGGAGCAGTTCTTC.

A remark on this clonotype: A single base separates this from a much larger clone, so it may be a read error. The chain couples TRBV6-5 to TRBJ2-1; D is unclear. Per the germline V gene, CDR1 is MNHEY and CDR2 is SVGAGI. Trimming removed 1 base at V and 8 bases at J, with 3 bases between. The CDR3 runs 11 residues. The chain's CDR3 is CASSYFYEQFF. The CDR3 DNA reads as TGTGCCAGCAGTTACTTCTATGAGCAGTTCTTC.

As for this clonotype: This may stem from a read error, because a much larger clone lies one nucleotide away. The chain has TRBV20-1 and TRBJ2-3; D may be TRBD2 (5 bases). Trimming removed 6 bases at V and 2 bases at J, with 12 bases between. The CDR3 sequence is 13 residues long. CDR1 DFQATT and CDR2 SNEGSKA come from the germline V gene (reference sequence). CDR3 DNA sequence: TGCAGTGCATCCGGGATCCACACAGATACGCAGTATTTT. It yields the protein CSASGIHTDTQYF.

Comment on this clonotype: A read error may be the cause here, since a much bigger clone is one base away. V usage is TRBV6-2 or TRBV6-3 and J usage is TRBJ2-7; possibly TRBD1 for D (5 bases). Per germline, CDR1 MNHEY and CDR2 SVGEGT. This CDR3 comprises 13 residues. CDR3 in DNA: TGTGCCATCAGTTCCACAGGACCCTACGAGCAGTACTTC. It codes for CAISSTGPYEQYF.

The sample holds many counts of this clonotype. This chain uses TRBV20-1 with TRBJ2-1, with 9 bases identical to TRBD2. The CDR3 covers 13 residues. CDR1 and CDR2 (germline): DFQATT, SNEGSKA (reference sequence). V trimming: 5 bases; J trimming: 8 bases; junction bases outside the gene matches: 7. The CDR3 coding sequence is TGCAGTGCTGGACTAGCGCTTCTCGATGAGCAGTTCTTC. Translated: CSAGLALLDEQFF.

Comments on this clonotype: One end of the junction does not line up with germline, which may come from a read error. J is TRBJ1-5 and V is TRBV4-1, with 8 nucleotides matching TRBD1. Germline V gives CDR1 MGHRA, CDR2 YSYEKL. The CDR3 runs to 19 residues. This CDR3 reads CASNQDNGTGLYSNQPQHF. DNA for the CDR3: TGCGCCAGCAACCAAGATAACGGGACAGGATTGTATAGCAATCAGCCCCAACATTTT.

In this sample, this clonotype turned up many times. The gene calls are TRBV11-2 and TRBJ1-1; D call uncertain. The CDR3 covers 12 residues. V shed 3 bases and J shed 3 bases, with 5 bases lying between them. The germline V gene has CDR1 SGHAT and CDR2 FQNNGV. CDR3 in DNA: TGTGCCAGCAGCTTTTCATACACTGAAGCTTTCTTT. Translation: CASSFSYTEAFF.

Points on this clonotype: Relative to the germline gene, one junction end is altered; a read error may explain this. The chain combines TRBV6-1 with TRBJ2-5; 11 positions agree with TRBD2. This CDR3 has 14 amino acids. CDR1 is MNHNS and CDR2 is SASEGT in the germline V gene. The CDR3 DNA follows: TGTGCCAGTGTCGAGCTAGCGGGAGGTGAGACCCACTACTTC. It encodes CASVELAGGETHYF.

About this clonotype: A read error may be the cause here, since a much bigger clone is one base away. The chain recombines TRBV5-6 with TRBJ2-1; D perhaps matches TRBD1 (5 bases). The germline gives CDR1 SGHDT, CDR2 YYEEEE. V was shortened by 0 bases and J by 10 bases, with 14 bases between the two germline ends. The CDR3 runs to 14 residues. CDR3 DNA sequence: TGTGCCAGCAGCTTGGGGAGAAGGGGCGCGGAGCAGTTCTTC. Protein sequence: CASSLGRRGAEQFF. Complete variable domain (other parts from reference TRBV5-6 and TRBJ2-1): DAGVTQSPTHLIKTRGQQVTLRCSPKSGHDTVSWYQQALGQGPQFIFQYYEEEERQRGNFPDRFSGHQFPNYSSELNVNALLLGDSALYLCASSLGRRGAEQFFGPGTRLTVL.

Concerning this clonotype: This sequence may be a read error, since a much larger clone differs from it by one base. CDR3 sequence reads: CSAPRRGERASYNEQFF. The CDR3 region has the DNA TGCAGCGCCCCCCGACGAGGAGAGCGGGCCTCCTACAATGAGCAGTTCTTC. This chain uses TRBV29-1 with TRBJ2-1, with D possibly being TRBD2 (6 bases). Germline lookup yields CDR1 SQVTM and CDR2 ANQGSEA. The CDR3 covers 17 residues. Trimming stripped 7 bases from V and 0 bases from J, with 22 bases between.

As to this clonotype: One junction end does not reproduce the germline sequence, and a read error may be involved. The rearrangement links TRBV11-2 to TRBJ2-1, with D maybe TRBD1 (6 bases). Looked up from germline, CDR1 is SGHAT and CDR2 is FQNNGV. The length of the CDR3 is 16 residues. The CDR3 DNA sequence: TGTGTCTGCAAAGTTAGGGGGAGAGTCCCTTACAATGAGCAGATCTTC. This gives the protein CVCKVRGRVPYNEQIF.

Concerning this clonotype itself: Given a much more abundant clone one base away, this may be a read error. The chain uses TRBV30 and TRBJ1-5, with D possibly TRBD1 on 5 matching bases. The germline gives CDR1 GTSNPN, CDR2 SVGIG (reference sequence). CDR3 length: 15 amino acids. CDR3 sequence (DNA): TGTGCCTGGAGTGTAACAGGTCCGGGCAATCGGCCCCAGCATTTT. Protein sequence: CAWSVTGPGNRPQHF.